This T cell receptor beta chain was observed in a study of shared clonotypes between healthy human individuals. Study context: Per-donor plates numbered three CD4 naive, three CD4 memory, two CD8 naive and one CD8 memory. Study-level points and caveats: The donor pool, a small one, limited the genetic and exposure-history diversity represented.

CDR1 is SGHDT, CDR2 YYEEEE, per germline. V lost 6 bases and J 2 bases, leaving 20 bases between the germline ends. This CDR3 is built from 16 residues. The repertoire was sequenced with immunoSEQ multiplex PCR; TCRdb's copy has only in-frame clones and lacks some. Among roughly 650,000 clones listed, 90% to 97% were seen once. Naive-designated CD8 cells lacked CD45RO, were positively enriched for CCR7, and omitted terminally differentiated effector memory CD45RA+ cells. On this clone itself: Its antigen is as yet unknown.

The TCR sequence derives from a woman between 25 and 40 years old in good health. Sequenced input: naive CD8+ T cells sorted from blood. The chain links TRBV5-6 to TRBJ2-5, with a weak D call TRBD1 (6 bases). The CDR3 coding sequence is TGTGCCAGCATCACGCAGGGGTTTGAGGAACAAGAGACCCAGTACTTC. This translates into CASITQGFEEQETQYF.